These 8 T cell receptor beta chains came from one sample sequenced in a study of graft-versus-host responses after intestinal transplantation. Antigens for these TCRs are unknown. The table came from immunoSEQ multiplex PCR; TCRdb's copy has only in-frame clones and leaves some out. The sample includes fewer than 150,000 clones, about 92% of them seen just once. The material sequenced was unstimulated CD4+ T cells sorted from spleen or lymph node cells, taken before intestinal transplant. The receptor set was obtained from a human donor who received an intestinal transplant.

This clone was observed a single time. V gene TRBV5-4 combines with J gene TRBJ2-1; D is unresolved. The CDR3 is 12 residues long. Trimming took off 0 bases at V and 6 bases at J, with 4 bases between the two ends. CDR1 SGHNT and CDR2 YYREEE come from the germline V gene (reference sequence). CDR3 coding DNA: TGTGCCAGCAGCTTGGACTCCAATGAGCAGTTCTTC. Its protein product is CASSLDSNEQFF.

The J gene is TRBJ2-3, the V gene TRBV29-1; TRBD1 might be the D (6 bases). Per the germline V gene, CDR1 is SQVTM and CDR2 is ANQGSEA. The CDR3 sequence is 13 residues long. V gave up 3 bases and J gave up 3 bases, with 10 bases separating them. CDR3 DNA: TGCAGCGTTGACCCTAGGGGGACAGATACGCAGTATTTT. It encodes CSVDPRGTDTQYF.

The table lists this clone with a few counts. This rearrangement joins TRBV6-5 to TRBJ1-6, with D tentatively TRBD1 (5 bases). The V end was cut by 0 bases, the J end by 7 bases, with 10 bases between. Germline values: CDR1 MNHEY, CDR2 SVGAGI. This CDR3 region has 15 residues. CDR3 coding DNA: TGTGCCAGCAGTTACTCTGTAGGGGTAAATTCACCCCTCCACTTT. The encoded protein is CASSYSVGVNSPLHF.

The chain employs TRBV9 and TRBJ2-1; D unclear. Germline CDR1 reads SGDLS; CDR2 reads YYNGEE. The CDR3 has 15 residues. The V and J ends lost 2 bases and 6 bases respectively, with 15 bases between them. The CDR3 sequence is CASSVLGNDGNEQFF. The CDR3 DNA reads TGTGCCAGCAGCGTTTTAGGGAATGACGGCAATGAGCAGTTCTTC. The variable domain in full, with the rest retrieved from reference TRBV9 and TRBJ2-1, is DSGVTQTPKHLITATGQRVTLRCSPRSGDLSVYWYQQSLDQGLQFLIQYYNGEERAKGNILERFSAQQFPDLHSELNLSSLELGDSALYFCASSVLGNDGNEQFFGPGTRLTVL.

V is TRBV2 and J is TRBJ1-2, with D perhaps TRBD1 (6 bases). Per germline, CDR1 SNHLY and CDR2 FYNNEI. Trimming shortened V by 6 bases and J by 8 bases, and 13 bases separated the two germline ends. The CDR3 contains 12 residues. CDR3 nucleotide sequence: TGTGCCAGCAGCAACAGGGCTTCCGGCTACACCTTC. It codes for CASSNRASGYTF.

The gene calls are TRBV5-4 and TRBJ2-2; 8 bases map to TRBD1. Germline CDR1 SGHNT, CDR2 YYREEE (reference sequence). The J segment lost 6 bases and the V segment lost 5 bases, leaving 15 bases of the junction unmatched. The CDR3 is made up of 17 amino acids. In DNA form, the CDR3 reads TGTGCCAGCAGTACTCCCCGGGACAGGCCCTCCGCCGGGGAGCTGTTTTTT. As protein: CASSTPRDRPSAGELFF.

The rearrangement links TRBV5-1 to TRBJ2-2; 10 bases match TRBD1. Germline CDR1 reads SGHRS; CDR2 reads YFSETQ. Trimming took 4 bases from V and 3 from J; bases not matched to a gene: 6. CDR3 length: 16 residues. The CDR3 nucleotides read TGCGCCAGCAGCCCGGGACAGGGGCTTGACACCGGGGAGCTGTTTTTT. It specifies CASSPGQGLDTGELFF.

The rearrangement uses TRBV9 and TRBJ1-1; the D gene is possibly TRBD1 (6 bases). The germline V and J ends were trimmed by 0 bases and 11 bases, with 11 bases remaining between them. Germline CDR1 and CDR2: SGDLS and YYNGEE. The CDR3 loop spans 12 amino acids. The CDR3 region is CASSVEGGTAFF. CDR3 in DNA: TGTGCCAGCAGCGTAGAGGGGGGTACTGCTTTCTTT.